The next 12 T cell receptor beta chains were all read from a single sample in a study of blood T cell repertoires in COVID-19. This table comes from immunoSEQ multiplex PCR, and its TCRdb copy is limited to in-frame clones, with some not included. The repertoire includes about 69,000 clones, roughly 85% of them detected once, and about 2.9% sits in the top ten. The sequenced material came from peripheral blood. Receptors originate from a man older than 75 with acute or convalescent COVID-19.

The J gene is TRBJ1-1, the V gene TRBV18, with 7 bases lining up with TRBD1. Trimming at V came to 4 bases and at J to 4 bases, leaving 12 bases not matched to a gene. Germline V gene sequence: CDR1 KGHSH, CDR2 LQKENI. The CDR3 spans 16 residues. CDR3 residues: CASSLNRGPEGTEAFF. The CDR3 nucleotides are TGTGCCAGCTCACTTAACAGGGGCCCCGAGGGCACTGAAGCTTTCTTT.

The rearrangement uses TRBV18 and TRBJ1-6; D is ambiguous. Between the trimmed V and J ends, which lost 1 base and 5 bases, there was a span of 3 bases. The CDR3 sequence is 13 residues long. From germline, CDR1 is KGHSH and CDR2 LQKENI. The chain's CDR3 is CASSPLDNSPLHF. The CDR3, as DNA: TGTGCCAGCTCACCACTAGATAATTCACCCCTCCACTTT.

CDR3 amino acids: CATSDLQGTGIRGYTF. The DNA for the CDR3 is TGTGCCACCAGTGATTTGCAAGGGACAGGGATCCGGGGCTACACCTTC. V is TRBV24-1 and J is TRBJ1-2, with TRBD1 identical over 9 bases. The CDR3 runs to 16 residues. In germline, CDR1 is KGHDR, CDR2 SFDVKD. The V and J ends lost 0 bases and 8 bases, in that order; junction bases with no gene match: 9.

The rearrangement uses TRBV7-9 and TRBJ1-2; 8 nucleotides line up with TRBD1. Germline trimming cut 7 bases from V and 7 bases from J; bases unmatched to any gene: 8. The CDR3 is 13 residues long. The germline V gene has CDR1 SEHNR and CDR2 FQNEAQ (reference sequence). The CDR3 sequence: CASNDRGISGYTF. The CDR3 bases are TGTGCCAGCAACGACAGGGGAATAAGTGGCTACACCTTC.

The chain's CDR3 is CASSLKTSSYNEQFF. CDR3 nucleotide sequence: TGTGCCAGCAGCTTGAAGACTAGCTCCTACAATGAGCAGTTCTTC. This rearrangement joins TRBV5-4 to TRBJ2-1; perhaps TRBD2 as D (6 bases). With 1 base removed from V and 0 bases from J, the gap between germline ends came to 8 bases. The CDR3 runs to 15 residues. Per germline, CDR1 SGHNT and CDR2 YYREEE (reference sequence).

The rearrangement joins TRBV7-8 to TRBJ1-1; D is uncertain. The germline V and J ends were trimmed by 0 bases and 5 bases, with 13 bases remaining between them. CDR1 and CDR2 from the germline V gene are SGHVS and FQNEAQ. The CDR3 has 15 amino acids. This CDR3 is CASSLAVMGITEAFF. The DNA for the CDR3 is TGTGCCAGCAGCTTAGCGGTAATGGGCATAACTGAAGCTTTCTTT.

The rearrangement joins TRBV19 to TRBJ2-1, with 12 bases matching TRBD2. The J segment lost 6 bases and the V segment lost 6 bases, leaving 6 bases of the junction unmatched. The CDR3 sequence is 15 residues long. Looked up from germline, CDR1 is LNHDA and CDR2 is SQIVND (reference sequence). CDR3 sequence reads: CASSVKGLAGNEQFF. Written as DNA, the CDR3 is TGTGCCAGTAGCGTCAAGGGACTAGCGGGCAATGAGCAGTTCTTC.

The chain couples TRBV5-4 to TRBJ2-1; TRBD2 agrees at 10 bases. With V trimmed by 3 bases and J by 5 bases, 11 bases remained unmatched. Germline V lookup: CDR1 SGHNT, CDR2 YYREEE (reference sequence). This CDR3 has 17 residues. The CDR3 bases are TGTGCCAGCAGCTGGGGGGGGAGACTAGCGGGCCACAATGAGCAGTTCTTC. It is translated as CASSWGGRLAGHNEQFF.

V is TRBV24-1 and J is TRBJ2-5; D unresolved. This CDR3 contains 16 residues. Germline CDR1 reads KGHDR; CDR2 reads SFDVKD. Trimming took 4 bases from V and 3 from J, leaving 17 bases between them. DNA for the CDR3: TGTGCCACCAGTGAACCTGGCGGTACCCTCGAAGAGACCCAGTACTTC. Amino acids: CATSEPGGTLEETQYF.

The gene calls are TRBV6-5 and TRBJ1-1; possible D gene TRBD1, 5 bases. This CDR3 comprises 15 residues. Germline CDR1 and CDR2: MNHEY and SVGAGI. Trimming shortened V by 0 bases and J by 5 bases, and 13 bases separated the two germline ends. CDR3 in amino acids: CASSYSRGGVTEAFF. CDR3 nucleotide sequence: TGTGCCAGCAGTTACTCCCGGGGAGGGGTAACTGAAGCTTTCTTT.

CDR3 bases: TGTGCCAGCAGTCTACAGGGGTGGAACACTGAAGCTTTCTTT. Translating it yields CASSLQGWNTEAFF. V gene TRBV25-1 combines with J gene TRBJ1-1; 7 bases line up with TRBD1. Germline CDR1 MGHDK, CDR2 SYGVNS. The V segment lost 5 bases and the J segment 1 base; nucleotides outside the gene matches: 4. The CDR3 covers 14 residues.

The table lists this clone with a count of one. The CDR3 coding sequence is TGCAGCGTTGAAGACCTACAGACAGGAGATAATTCCTACGAGCAGTACTTC. It specifies CSVEDLQTGDNSYEQYF. This rearrangement joins TRBV29-1 to TRBJ2-7, with a tentative D call TRBD1 (6 bases). The V end lost 0 bases, the J end lost 1 base, and 19 bases lay between the germline ends. The CDR3 extends over 17 amino acids. Germline V gives CDR1 SQVTM, CDR2 ANQGSEA.